This TCR beta chain was obtained from a study of PD-L1 blockade in urothelial cancer. Study overall: In the patient group, about 85% of the roughly 30 were males with bladder-origin urothelial cancer. Analysis of the blood was performed 3 weeks (second dose) and 6 weeks after treatment start.

Only in-frame clones appear in the TCRdb table, and some are missing; sequencing was by immunoSEQ multiplex PCR. This table has 30,000 to 40,000 clones, nearly 85% appearing once. Germline V gene data show CDR1 as LNHNV and CDR2 as YYDKDF (reference sequence). The CDR3 extends over 15 amino acids. Trimming removed 3 bases at V and 2 bases at J, with 12 bases between. The time point is: pretreatment peripheral blood. Locally advanced or metastatic urothelial carcinoma was diagnosed in the patients. This TCR was recovered from a man between 60 and 75 years old with urothelial cancer. The specimen was PBMCs, collected around atezolizumab (anti-PD-L1) treatment. J is TRBJ2-3 and V is TRBV15; weak D call: TRBD1 (5 bases). CDR3 sequence (DNA): TGTGCCACCAGCAGTAAACCAGGGTTCACAGATACGCAGTATTTT. The encoded protein is CATSSKPGFTDTQYF.